Listed here are 30 T cell receptor beta chains from one sample, sequenced in a study of blood T cells in healthy people across ages (dated by TCRdb to the mid-2010s). Library preparation was by 5' RACE. TCRdb names Illumina HiSeq 2500 as the instrument used. A second PCR of about 6 to 11 cycles was performed with a sample-barcoded 5' primer and a J-beta primer mix. In-frame beta chains were kept once TCRdb had trimmed the public reads at Q25 with fastp and called clones with MiXCR. Under each unique CDR3 protein, matching rows form one entry showing the most common genes and DNA. The sample records around 690,000 distinct CDR3 sequences, 58% of which are singletons. The ten biggest clones cover around 37% of the sample. The sequencing input was blood. The receptors were sampled from a man in his 60s in good health.

This chain links TRBV20-1 with TRBJ2-3, with D possibly TRBD2 on 5 matching bases. This CDR3 is 13 amino acids long. The V end lost 5 bases, the J end lost 6 bases, and 15 bases lay between the germline ends. Germline V lookup: CDR1 DFQATT, CDR2 SNEGSKA (reference sequence). The CDR3 bases are TGCAGTGCTCCTAGACTGGAGGTGGATACGCAGTATTTT. As protein: CSAPRLEVDTQYF.

The chain carries TRBV20-1 and TRBJ2-4; perhaps TRBD2 as D (6 bases). The CDR3 covers 14 residues. Germline V gene data show CDR1 as DFQATT and CDR2 as SNEGSKA (reference sequence). The CDR3 region is CSGSRALAKNIQYF. CDR3 sequence (DNA): TGCAGCGGGAGTAGGGCCCTAGCCAAAAACATTCAGTACTTC.

The chain employs TRBV20-1 and TRBJ1-4; no clear D gene. Between the trimmed V and J ends, which lost 0 bases and 4 bases, there was a span of 9 bases. Per germline, CDR1 DFQATT and CDR2 SNEGSKA (reference sequence). This CDR3 contains 14 residues. The CDR3 sequence: CSARDLAGNEKLFF. The DNA for the CDR3 is TGCAGTGCTAGAGACCTGGCCGGTAATGAAAAACTGTTTTTT.

V is TRBV9 and J is TRBJ1-6, with D tentatively TRBD1 (6 bases). Between the trimmed V and J ends, which lost 3 bases and 10 bases, there was a span of 14 bases. The length of the CDR3 is 14 residues. Germline V gene sequence: CDR1 SGDLS, CDR2 YYNGEE. The CDR3 coding sequence is TGTGCCAGCAGCGGCCTACAGGGAAACTCACCCCTCCACTTT. Protein sequence: CASSGLQGNSPLHF.

The rearrangement joins TRBV6-5 to TRBJ2-5; TRBD2 is a possible D gene (5 bases). The CDR3 contains 16 residues. Per germline, CDR1 MNHEY and CDR2 SVGAGI. V dropped 0 bases and J dropped 2 bases, with 13 bases sitting between them. The CDR3 here is CASSYSDWSGQETQYF. DNA for the CDR3: TGTGCCAGCAGTTACTCGGATTGGTCGGGACAAGAGACCCAGTACTTC.

CDR3 sequence (DNA): TGTGCCAGCAGTCCCTGGACTAGCGGGGGCACAGATACGCAGTATTTT. Its translation is CASSPWTSGGTDTQYF. The chain links TRBV12-3 or TRBV12-4 to TRBJ2-3; TRBD2 matches at 12 bases. The J segment lost 1 base and the V segment lost 5 bases, leaving 4 bases of the junction unmatched. The CDR3 covers 16 residues.

The rearrangement links TRBV5-1 to TRBJ2-5; the D gene is possibly TRBD2 (5 bases). Germline CDR1 and CDR2: SGHRS and YFSETQ. CDR3 length: 16 amino acids. V shed 4 bases and J shed 2 bases, with 18 bases lying between them. The CDR3 spells CASSRRQRFLQETQYF. The CDR3 DNA follows: TGCGCCAGCAGCAGGAGGCAGCGATTCTTACAAGAGACCCAGTACTTC.

V usage is TRBV9 and J usage is TRBJ2-5; 12 nucleotides align to TRBD2. This CDR3 has 17 amino acids. The ends lost 0 bases at V and 2 bases at J; junction bases unmatched: 5. From germline, CDR1 is SGDLS and CDR2 YYNGEE. CDR3 loop: CASSVGETSGGQETQYF. DNA of the CDR3: TGTGCCAGCAGCGTAGGTGAGACTAGCGGGGGACAAGAGACCCAGTACTTC.

The rearrangement links TRBV12-3 or TRBV12-4 to TRBJ2-1; 10 bases line up with TRBD2. V was clipped by 5 bases and J by 7 bases; unmatched bases: 11. The CDR3 spans 16 residues. Here the CDR3 reads CASSLPPGLADNEQFF. The CDR3, as DNA: TGTGCCAGCAGTCTACCTCCCGGACTAGCGGATAATGAGCAGTTCTTC.

This clonotype was detected only once. V usage is TRBV9 and J usage is TRBJ2-5, with TRBD2 matching 13 bases. With 7 bases clipped from V and 3 bases from J, the junction kept 3 bases outside the gene matches. From germline, CDR1 is SGDLS and CDR2 YYNGEE. The CDR3 extends over 14 amino acids. The CDR3 loop reads CASLGTSGKETQYF. The CDR3 DNA reads as TGTGCCAGCCTCGGGACTAGCGGGAAAGAGACCCAGTACTTC.

This clonotype was recorded a few times. The V gene is TRBV4-1, the J gene TRBJ1-2, with D maybe TRBD1 (6 bases). Germline-derived CDR1 and CDR2 are MGHRA and YSYEKL. This CDR3 has 15 amino acids. Trimming took 0 bases from V and 4 from J, leaving 12 bases between them. The CDR3 nucleotides are TGCGCCAGCAGCCAAGAGCGGACAGTGCGCTATGGCTACACCTTC. This encodes CASSQERTVRYGYTF.

The CDR3 DNA reads as TGCAGTGCTAGAAGGGCTAGCGGGGAGCAGAAGACCCAGTACTTC. This sequence encodes CSARRASGEQKTQYF. This chain links TRBV20-1 with TRBJ2-5; TRBD2 matches 9 bases. There are 15 residues in the CDR3. Trimming cost V 2 bases and J 6 bases; bases outside gene matches: 10. Germline V lookup: CDR1 DFQATT, CDR2 SNEGSKA (reference sequence).

The rearrangement uses TRBV11-2 and TRBJ2-5, with 14 bases fitting TRBD2. This CDR3 has 19 residues. The germline V gene has CDR1 SGHAT and CDR2 FQNNGV. V dropped 5 bases and J dropped 0; count of bases not matched to a gene: 11. The CDR3 is CASSPYRTSGGPYQETQYF. DNA of the CDR3: TGTGCCAGCAGCCCATACCGGACTAGCGGGGGGCCGTACCAAGAGACCCAGTACTTC.

This clonotype has more than one count but fewer than ten. This chain links TRBV27 with TRBJ2-3, with TRBD2 matching over 9 bases. CDR3 length: 16 residues. The V gene's germline CDR1 is MNHEY and CDR2 SMNVEV (reference sequence). The J segment lost 3 bases and the V segment lost 2 bases, leaving 6 bases of the junction unmatched. In DNA, the CDR3 is TGTGCCAGCAGTTTAGGTGGGACTAGCCGTACAGATACGCAGTATTTT. Translation gives CASSLGGTSRTDTQYF.

The V and J genes are TRBV6-6 and TRBJ2-3, with D hard to call. V was pared by 8 bases and J by 5 bases, with 14 bases between. CDR3 length: 13 amino acids. CDR1 and CDR2 from the germline V gene are MNHNY and SVGAGI (reference sequence). The CDR3 nucleotides are TGTGCCAGCGCAAATGGTTGGGAAGATACGCAGTATTTT. Protein: CASANGWEDTQYF.

This clonotype has at least ten counts. The genes are TRBV12-3 or TRBV12-4 and TRBJ2-5, with D maybe TRBD2 (5 bases). V lost 3 bases and J 4 bases, leaving 9 bases between the germline ends. The CDR3 length is 13 residues. CDR3 nucleotides: TGTGCCAGCAGTTTTTCTAGCAGAGAGACCCAGTACTTC. Translating it yields CASSFSSRETQYF.

The chain recombines TRBV9 with TRBJ1-2; maybe TRBD1 (5 bases). The CDR3 spans 15 residues. The V and J ends lost 4 bases and 7 bases respectively, with 20 bases between them. Germline V lookup: CDR1 SGDLS, CDR2 YYNGEE. The CDR3, as DNA: TGTGCCAGCAGCCCGAGACAGCTATCACCCTGTGGCTACACCTTC. It encodes CASSPRQLSPCGYTF.

This chain joins TRBV7-2 and TRBJ2-1; D uncertain. The germline V gene has CDR1 SGHTA and CDR2 FQGNSA. Trimming stripped 6 bases from V and 4 bases from J, with 10 bases between. This CDR3 is 13 amino acids long. The CDR3 region is CASSYTAYNEQFF. The CDR3 DNA is TGTGCCAGCAGTTACACAGCATACAATGAGCAGTTCTTC.

This clonotype was observed many times. J is TRBJ2-7 and V is TRBV29-1; TRBD2 matches at 13 bases. V shed 4 bases, J shed 4 bases, and the junction held 1 base outside the gene matches. The CDR3 spans 13 residues. Germline CDR1 is SQVTM and CDR2 is ANQGSEA. The CDR3 DNA follows: TGCAGCGTTGGGACTAGCGGGGGTTACGAGCAGTACTTC. Residues: CSVGTSGGYEQYF.

This chain links TRBV5-1 with TRBJ2-5, with TRBD2 matching 14 bases. With 3 bases clipped from V and 2 bases from J, the junction kept 6 bases outside the gene matches. Per the germline V gene, CDR1 is SGHRS and CDR2 is YFSETQ. This CDR3 spans 17 amino acids. For the CDR3, the DNA is TGCGCCAGCAGCTCCGGACTAGCGGGGGGTCTTCAAGAGACCCAGTACTTC. Protein product: CASSSGLAGGLQETQYF.

The chain recombines TRBV20-1 with TRBJ2-3; tentatively, D is TRBD2 (6 bases). V shed 4 bases and J shed 5 bases, with 19 bases lying between them. Looked up from germline, CDR1 is DFQATT and CDR2 is SNEGSKA (reference sequence). The CDR3 sequence is 15 residues long. The CDR3 reads CSANLPLAGKDTQYF. DNA for the CDR3: TGCAGTGCTAACCTCCCTCTGGCGGGGAAAGATACGCAGTATTTT.

This chain links TRBV18 with TRBJ2-7, with TRBD2 matching over 11 bases. Germline V gives CDR1 KGHSH, CDR2 LQKENI. After removal of 6 bases from V and 4 bases from J, the junction contained 8 bases not matched to a gene. CDR3 size: 15 residues. CDR3 in DNA: TGTGCCAGCTCTCCTAGCGGGGGGATTACTTACGAGCAGTACTTC. It translates to CASSPSGGITYEQYF.

The chain carries TRBV20-1 and TRBJ1-1; D is uncertain. The germline V and J ends were trimmed by 0 bases and 3 bases, with 8 bases remaining between them. Germline V gives CDR1 DFQATT, CDR2 SNEGSKA (reference sequence). The CDR3 spans 13 residues. Here the CDR3 DNA reads TGCAGTGCTAGAGATACCGGGGACACTGAAGCTTTCTTT. Translation: CSARDTGDTEAFF.

The V and J genes are TRBV7-7 and TRBJ2-1; the match to TRBD1 covers 8 bases. J lost 6 bases, V lost 5 bases, and 9 bases had no gene match. CDR1 and CDR2 (germline): SSHAT, FNYEAQ (reference sequence). The CDR3 sequence is 15 residues long. The CDR3 DNA follows: TGTGCCAGCAGCCCCGACAGGGGTGGGGTCAATGAGCAGTTCTTC. Translation: CASSPDRGGVNEQFF.

The rearrangement uses TRBV20-1 and TRBJ2-7; TRBD1 might be the D (7 bases). Trimming took 7 bases from V and 5 from J, leaving 15 bases between them. CDR3 size: 12 residues. Germline V gene sequence: CDR1 DFQATT, CDR2 SNEGSKA (reference sequence). The CDR3 loop is CSGGRRGDEQYF. The CDR3 DNA is TGCAGTGGGGGGCGCAGGGGGGACGAGCAGTACTTC.

The chain joins TRBV14 to TRBJ1-4; 11 bases line up with TRBD1. Germline V gene lookup returns CDR1 SGHDN and CDR2 FVKESK. V lost 4 bases and J lost 0; bases outside the gene matches: 7. The CDR3 covers 18 residues. CDR3 amino acids: CASSLRDRGIATNEKLFF. The CDR3 DNA sequence: TGTGCCAGCAGCCTTCGGGACAGGGGGATAGCAACTAATGAAAAACTGTTTTTT.

The chain combines TRBV27 with TRBJ1-1; perhaps TRBD1 as D (5 bases). Trimming left V 3 bases short and J 1 base short, with 15 bases between. From germline, CDR1 is MNHEY and CDR2 SMNVEV (reference sequence). The length of the CDR3 is 16 residues. The CDR3 DNA is TGTGCCAGCAGTTTGGGCAGGGACCTTGGGAACACTGAAGCTTTCTTT. Translation gives CASSLGRDLGNTEAFF.

The chain couples TRBV7-2 to TRBJ1-2; perhaps TRBD1 as D (5 bases). The CDR3 has 12 residues. Germline lookup yields CDR1 SGHTA and CDR2 FQGNSA. Trimming removed 5 bases from V and 4 bases from J, with 8 bases in between. CDR3 in amino acids: CASSQDSYGYTF. CDR3 sequence (DNA): TGTGCCAGCAGCCAAGACAGCTATGGCTACACCTTC.

The chain combines TRBV5-1 with TRBJ1-1; TRBD1 matches at 7 bases. The CDR3 runs to 15 residues. The J segment lost 1 base and the V segment lost 4 bases, leaving 7 bases of the junction unmatched. Per germline, CDR1 SGHRS and CDR2 YFSETQ. The CDR3 spells CASSGKGARNTEAFF. The CDR3 nucleotides read TGCGCCAGCAGCGGGAAGGGGGCACGGAACACTGAAGCTTTCTTT.

The chain links TRBV4-2 to TRBJ2-2, with D perhaps TRBD1 (8 bases). V lost 4 bases to trimming and J lost 7 bases, with 25 bases between them. The CDR3 contains 18 residues. Germline CDR1 reads LGHNA; CDR2 reads YNFKEQ. The DNA of the CDR3 is TGTGCCAGCAGCCCTAGAGGTCGGACAGGGAGGGGAAGCGGGGAGCTGTTTTTT. This sequence encodes CASSPRGRTGRGSGELFF.